Given below is one T cell receptor beta chain in context. Assay: immunoSEQ multiplex PCR; the TCRdb copy retains only in-frame clones and omits some. The data hold about 130,000 clones, with under 95% observed a single time. Germline V gene sequence: CDR1 LNHDA, CDR2 SQIVND (reference sequence). The CDR3 is 14 residues long. The V end was cut by 3 bases, the J end by 0 bases, with 8 bases between. This entry belongs to a study of control samples from healthy donors and cancer patients. This TCR derives from a man in his forties or fifties with head and neck cancer. This sequence joins TRBV19 and TRBJ1-1; unclear D gene. The material sequenced was PBMCs. DNA of the CDR3: TGTGCCAGTAGTATGGTAGGGATGAACACTGAAGCTTTCTTT. It yields the protein CASSMVGMNTEAFF.